This T cell receptor (beta chain) was profiled in a study of T cell changes during pregnancy in multiple sclerosis. Libraries were prepared by immunoSEQ multiplex PCR; TCRdb keeps only in-frame clonotypes and omits some of them. The sample contains approximately 71,000 clones, over 85% of which appear only once. The CDR3 consists of 10 residues. The germline V gene has CDR1 MDHEN and CDR2 SYDVKM. The V gene lost 4 bases and the J gene lost 9 bases, with 4 bases spanning the gap. The sequence was collected from a female donor with multiple sclerosis, enrolled in a pregnancy study. Sequenced material: peripheral blood, taken in the third trimester of pregnancy. V usage is TRBV28 and J usage is TRBJ1-5; D is uncertain. CDR3 residues: CASSSGPQHF. The CDR3 nucleotides read TGTGCCAGCAGTTCGGGGCCCCAGCATTTT.